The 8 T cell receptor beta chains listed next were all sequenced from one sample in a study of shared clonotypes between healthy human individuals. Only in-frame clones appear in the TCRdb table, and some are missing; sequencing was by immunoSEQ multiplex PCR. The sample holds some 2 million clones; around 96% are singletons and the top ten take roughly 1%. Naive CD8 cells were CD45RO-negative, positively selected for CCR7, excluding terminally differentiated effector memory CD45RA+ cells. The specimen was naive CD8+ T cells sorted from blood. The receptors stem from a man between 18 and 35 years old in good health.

CDR3 in DNA: TGTGCCAGCAGCGACAGCCTAGCCAAAAACATTCAGTACTTC. Encoded protein: CASSDSLAKNIQYF. The chain employs TRBV27 and TRBJ2-4; a weak D match, TRBD1 (5 bases). CDR1 is MNHEY, CDR2 SMNVEV, per germline (reference sequence). The CDR3 covers 14 residues. The ends were cut back, 6 bases at V and 0 bases at J, with 9 bases in the middle.

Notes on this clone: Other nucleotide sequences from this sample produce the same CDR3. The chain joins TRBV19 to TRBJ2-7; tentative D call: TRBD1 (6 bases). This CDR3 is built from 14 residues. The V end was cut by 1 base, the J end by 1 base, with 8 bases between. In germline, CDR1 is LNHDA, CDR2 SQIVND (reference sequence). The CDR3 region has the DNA TGTGCCAGTAGTATAGTGGGACAATCCTACGAGCAGTACTTC. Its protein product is CASSIVGQSYEQYF.

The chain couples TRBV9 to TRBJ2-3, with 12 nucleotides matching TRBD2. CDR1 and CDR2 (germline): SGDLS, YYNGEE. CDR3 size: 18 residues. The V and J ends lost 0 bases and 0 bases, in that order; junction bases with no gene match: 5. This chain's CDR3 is CASSVEGLAGTSTDTQYF. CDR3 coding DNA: TGTGCCAGCAGCGTAGAGGGACTAGCGGGTACAAGCACAGATACGCAGTATTTT.

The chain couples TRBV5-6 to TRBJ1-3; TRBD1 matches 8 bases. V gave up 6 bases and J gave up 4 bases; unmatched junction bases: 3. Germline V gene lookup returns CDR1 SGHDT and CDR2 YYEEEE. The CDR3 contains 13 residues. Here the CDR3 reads CASKTGEGNTIYF. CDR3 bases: TGTGCCAGCAAGACAGGGGAAGGAAACACCATATATTTT.

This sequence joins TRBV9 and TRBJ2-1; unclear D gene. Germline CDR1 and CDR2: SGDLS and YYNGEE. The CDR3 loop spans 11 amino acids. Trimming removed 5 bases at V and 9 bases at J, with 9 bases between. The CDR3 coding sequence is TGTGCCAGCAGGGGATCGGGTGAGCAGTTCTTC. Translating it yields CASRGSGEQFF.

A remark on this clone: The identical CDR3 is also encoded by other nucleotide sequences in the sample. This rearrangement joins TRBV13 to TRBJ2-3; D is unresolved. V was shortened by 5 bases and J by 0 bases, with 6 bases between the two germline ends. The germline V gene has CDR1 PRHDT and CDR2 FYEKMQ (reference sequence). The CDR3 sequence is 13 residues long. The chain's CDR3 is CASSLESTDTQYF. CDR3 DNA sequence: TGTGCCAGCAGCCTAGAAAGCACAGATACGCAGTATTTT.

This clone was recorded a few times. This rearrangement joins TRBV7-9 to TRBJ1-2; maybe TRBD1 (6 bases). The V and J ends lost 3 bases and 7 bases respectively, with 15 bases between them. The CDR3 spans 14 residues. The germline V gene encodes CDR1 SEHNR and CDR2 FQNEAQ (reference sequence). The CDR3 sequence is CASSFVGGVGGYTF. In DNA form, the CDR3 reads TGTGCCAGCAGCTTTGTCGGGGGCGTAGGTGGCTACACCTTC.

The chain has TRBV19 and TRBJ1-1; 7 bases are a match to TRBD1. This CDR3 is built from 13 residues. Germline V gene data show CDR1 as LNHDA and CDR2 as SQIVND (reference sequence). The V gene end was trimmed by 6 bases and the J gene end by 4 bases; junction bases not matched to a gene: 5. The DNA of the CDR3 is TGTGCCAGTAGCCCATCAGGGGGCACTGAAGCTTTCTTT. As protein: CASSPSGGTEAFF. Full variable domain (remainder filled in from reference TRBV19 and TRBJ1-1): DGGITQSPKYLFRKEGQNVTLSCEQNLNHDAMYWYRQDPGQGLRLIYYSQIVNDFQKGDIAEGYSVSREKKESFPLTVTSAQKNPTAFYLCASSPSGGTEAFFGQGTRLTVV.